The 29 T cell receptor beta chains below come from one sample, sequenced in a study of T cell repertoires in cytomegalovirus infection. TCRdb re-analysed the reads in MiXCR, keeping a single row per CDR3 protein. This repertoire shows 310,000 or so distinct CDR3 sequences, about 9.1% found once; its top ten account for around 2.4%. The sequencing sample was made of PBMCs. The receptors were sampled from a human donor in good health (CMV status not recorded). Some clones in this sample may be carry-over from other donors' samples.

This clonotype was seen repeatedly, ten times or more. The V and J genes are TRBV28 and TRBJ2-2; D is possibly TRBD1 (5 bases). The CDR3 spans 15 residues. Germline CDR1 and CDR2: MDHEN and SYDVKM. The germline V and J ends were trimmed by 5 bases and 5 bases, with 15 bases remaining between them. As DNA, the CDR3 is TGTGCCAGCAGTCATCGAGGCCAGGGAACCGGGGAGCTGTTTTTT. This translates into CASSHRGQGTGELFF.

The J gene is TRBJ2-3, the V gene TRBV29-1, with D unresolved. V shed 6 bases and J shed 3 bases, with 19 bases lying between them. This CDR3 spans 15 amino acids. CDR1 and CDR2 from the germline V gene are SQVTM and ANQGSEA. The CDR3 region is CSVASGLLRTDTQYF. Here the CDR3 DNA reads TGCAGCGTGGCATCCGGGCTTTTGAGGACAGATACGCAGTATTTT.

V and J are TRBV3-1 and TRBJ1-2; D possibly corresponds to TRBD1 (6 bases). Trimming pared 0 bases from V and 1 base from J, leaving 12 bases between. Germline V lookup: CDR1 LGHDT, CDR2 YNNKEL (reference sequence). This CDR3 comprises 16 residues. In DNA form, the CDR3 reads TGTGCCAGCAGCCAAGATGCGACAGGACATAACTATGGCTACACCTTC. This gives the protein CASSQDATGHNYGYTF.

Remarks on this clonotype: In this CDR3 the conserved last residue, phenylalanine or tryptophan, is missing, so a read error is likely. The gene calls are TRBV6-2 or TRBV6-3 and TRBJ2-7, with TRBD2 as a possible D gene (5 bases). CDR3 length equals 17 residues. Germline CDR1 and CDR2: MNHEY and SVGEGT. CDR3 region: CASSYSPRRPSSYEQYD. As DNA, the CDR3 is TGTGCCAGCAGTTACTCGCCGCGGAGGCCTAGCTCCTATGAGCAGTACGAT.

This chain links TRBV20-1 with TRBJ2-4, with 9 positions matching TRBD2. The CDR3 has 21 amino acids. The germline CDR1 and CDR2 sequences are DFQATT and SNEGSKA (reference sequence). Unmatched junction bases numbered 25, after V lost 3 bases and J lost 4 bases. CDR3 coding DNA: TGCAGTGCTAGCCCCTACTCGGAGGGCCTTAGCGGGGGCCGGGAAAAAAACATTCAGTACTTC. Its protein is CSASPYSEGLSGGREKNIQYF.

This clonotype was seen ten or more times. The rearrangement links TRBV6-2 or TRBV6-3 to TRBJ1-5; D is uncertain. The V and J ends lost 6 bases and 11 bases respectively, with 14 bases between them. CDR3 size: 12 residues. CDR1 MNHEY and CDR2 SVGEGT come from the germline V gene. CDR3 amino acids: CASSALHPAQHF. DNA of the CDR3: TGTGCCAGCAGCGCCCTCCACCCGGCCCAGCATTTT.

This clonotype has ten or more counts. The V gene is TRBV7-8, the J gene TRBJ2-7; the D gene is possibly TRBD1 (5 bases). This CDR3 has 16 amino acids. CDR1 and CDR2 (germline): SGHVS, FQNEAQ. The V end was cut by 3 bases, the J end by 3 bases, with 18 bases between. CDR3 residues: CASSLGARQQRYEQYF. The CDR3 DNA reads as TGTGCCAGCAGCTTGGGCGCCCGACAGCAACGCTACGAGCAGTACTTC.

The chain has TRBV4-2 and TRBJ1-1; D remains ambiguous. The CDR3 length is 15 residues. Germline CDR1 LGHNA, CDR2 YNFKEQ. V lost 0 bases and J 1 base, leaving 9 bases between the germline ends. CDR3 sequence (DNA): TGTGCCAGCAGCCAAGAGCGTCAGGCGAACACTGAAGCTTTCTTT. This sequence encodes CASSQERQANTEAFF.

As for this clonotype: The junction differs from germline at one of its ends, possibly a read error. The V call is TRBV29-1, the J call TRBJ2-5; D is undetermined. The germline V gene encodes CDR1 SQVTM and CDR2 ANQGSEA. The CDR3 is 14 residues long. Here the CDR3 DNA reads TGCAGCGTTGAAGATCTCGCAGGTGGTGAGAACCAGTACTTC. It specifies CSVEDLAGGENQYF.

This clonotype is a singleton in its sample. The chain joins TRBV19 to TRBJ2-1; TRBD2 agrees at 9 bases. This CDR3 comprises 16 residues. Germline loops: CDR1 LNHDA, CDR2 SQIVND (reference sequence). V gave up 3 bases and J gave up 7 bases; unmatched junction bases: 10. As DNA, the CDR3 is TGTGCCAGTAGTATGAGGGCGGGGGGGCCATGGAATGAGCAGTTCTTC. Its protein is CASSMRAGGPWNEQFF.

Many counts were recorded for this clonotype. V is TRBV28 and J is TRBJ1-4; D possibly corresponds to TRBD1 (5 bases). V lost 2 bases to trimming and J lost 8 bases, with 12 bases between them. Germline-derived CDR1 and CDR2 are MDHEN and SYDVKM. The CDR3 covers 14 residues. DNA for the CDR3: TGTGCCAGCAGTTTAAGCCGGCGGGGGGAAAAACTGTTTTTT. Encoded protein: CASSLSRRGEKLFF. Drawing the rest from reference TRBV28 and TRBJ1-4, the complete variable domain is DVKVTQSSRYLVKRTGEKVFLECVQDMDHENMFWYRQDPGLGLRLIYFSYDVKMKEKGDIPEGYSVSREKKERFSLILESASTNQTSMYLCASSLSRRGEKLFFGSGTQLSVL.

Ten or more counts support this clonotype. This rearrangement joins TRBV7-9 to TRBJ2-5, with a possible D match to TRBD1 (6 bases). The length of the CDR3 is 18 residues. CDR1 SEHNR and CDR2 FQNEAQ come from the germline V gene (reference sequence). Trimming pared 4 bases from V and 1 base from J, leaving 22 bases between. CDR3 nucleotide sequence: TGTGCCAGCAGCTCCGCCTCTAGTCAGGGGAAACCCCAAGAGACCCAGTACTTC. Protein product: CASSSASSQGKPQETQYF.

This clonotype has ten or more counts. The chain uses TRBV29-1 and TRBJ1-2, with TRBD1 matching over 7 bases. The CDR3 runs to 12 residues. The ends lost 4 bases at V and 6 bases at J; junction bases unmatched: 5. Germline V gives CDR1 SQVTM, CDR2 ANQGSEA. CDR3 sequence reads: CSVGQGVHGYTF. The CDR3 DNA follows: TGCAGCGTTGGTCAGGGGGTTCATGGCTACACCTTC.

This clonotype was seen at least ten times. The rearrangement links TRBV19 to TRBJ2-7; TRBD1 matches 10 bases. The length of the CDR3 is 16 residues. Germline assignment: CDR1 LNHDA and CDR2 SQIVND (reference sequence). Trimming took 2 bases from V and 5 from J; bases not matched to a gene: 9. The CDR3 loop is CASSITVGQGTHEQYF. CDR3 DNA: TGTGCCAGTAGTATAACTGTGGGACAGGGGACCCACGAGCAGTACTTC. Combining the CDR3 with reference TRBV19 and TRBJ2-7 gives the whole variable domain DGGITQSPKYLFRKEGQNVTLSCEQNLNHDAMYWYRQDPGQGLRLIYYSQIVNDFQKGDIAEGYSVSREKKESFPLTVTSAQKNPTAFYLCASSITVGQGTHEQYFGPGTRLTVT.

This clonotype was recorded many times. Written as DNA, the CDR3 is TGTGCCAGCAGTTATTCGCCACTTTCTCTCGGGACCGAAATCCAAAGCTCCTACAATGAGCAGTTCTTC. Translated: CASSYSPLSLGTEIQSSYNEQFF. J is TRBJ2-1 and V is TRBV6-9, with D possibly called TRBD1 or TRBD2 (5 bases each). V lost 0 bases and J lost 0, with 30 bases in between. The germline V gene has CDR1 MNHGY and CDR2 SVAAGI. The CDR3 has 23 amino acids.

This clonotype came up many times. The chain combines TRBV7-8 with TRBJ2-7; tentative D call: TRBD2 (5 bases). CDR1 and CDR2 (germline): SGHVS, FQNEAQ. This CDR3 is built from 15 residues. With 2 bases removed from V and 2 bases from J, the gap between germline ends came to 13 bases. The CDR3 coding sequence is TGTGCCAGCAGCTTATCGCGGGTCCGACCCTACGAGCAGTACGTC. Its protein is CASSLSRVRPYEQYV.

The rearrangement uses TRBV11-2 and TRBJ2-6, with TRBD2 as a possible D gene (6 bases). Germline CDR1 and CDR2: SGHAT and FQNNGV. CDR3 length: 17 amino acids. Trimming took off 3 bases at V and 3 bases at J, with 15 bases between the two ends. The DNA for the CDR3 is TGTGCCAGCAGCTTGTGGAGGGGAAGGAATGGGGCCAACGTCCTGACTTTC. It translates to CASSLWRGRNGANVLTF.

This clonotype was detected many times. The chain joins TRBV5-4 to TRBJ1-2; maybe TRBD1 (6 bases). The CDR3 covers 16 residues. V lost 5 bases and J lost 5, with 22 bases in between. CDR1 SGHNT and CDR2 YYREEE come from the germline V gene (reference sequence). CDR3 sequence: CASRTGGGRLLYGYTF. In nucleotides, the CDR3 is TGTGCCAGCAGGACGGGGGGGGGCCGCCTTCTATATGGCTACACCTTC.

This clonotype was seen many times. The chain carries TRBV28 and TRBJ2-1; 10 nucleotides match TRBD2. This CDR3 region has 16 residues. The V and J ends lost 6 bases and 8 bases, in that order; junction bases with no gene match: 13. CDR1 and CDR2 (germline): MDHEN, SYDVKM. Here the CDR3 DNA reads TGTGCCAGCAGATCCACTCTAGCGGGGGTTCACGATGAGCAGTTCTTC. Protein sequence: CASRSTLAGVHDEQFF.

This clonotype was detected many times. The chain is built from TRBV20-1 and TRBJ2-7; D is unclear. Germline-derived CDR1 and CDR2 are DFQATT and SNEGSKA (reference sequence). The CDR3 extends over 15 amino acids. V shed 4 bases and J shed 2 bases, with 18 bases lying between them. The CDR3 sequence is CSATQTESYAYEQYF. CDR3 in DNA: TGCAGTGCTACCCAGACGGAGTCTTATGCCTACGAGCAGTACTTC.

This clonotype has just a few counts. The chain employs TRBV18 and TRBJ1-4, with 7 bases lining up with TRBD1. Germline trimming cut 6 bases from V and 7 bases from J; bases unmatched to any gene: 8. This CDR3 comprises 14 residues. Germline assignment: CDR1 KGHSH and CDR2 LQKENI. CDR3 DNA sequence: TGTGCCAGCTCGCCCGACAGGGCTGCTGAAAAACTGTTTTTT. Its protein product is CASSPDRAAEKLFF.

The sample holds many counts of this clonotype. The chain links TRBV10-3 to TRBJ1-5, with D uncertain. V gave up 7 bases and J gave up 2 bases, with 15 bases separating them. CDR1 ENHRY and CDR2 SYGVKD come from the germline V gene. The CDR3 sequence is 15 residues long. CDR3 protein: CAIKKVEDGNQPQHF. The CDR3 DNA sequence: TGTGCCATCAAGAAGGTTGAGGACGGCAATCAGCCCCAGCATTTT.

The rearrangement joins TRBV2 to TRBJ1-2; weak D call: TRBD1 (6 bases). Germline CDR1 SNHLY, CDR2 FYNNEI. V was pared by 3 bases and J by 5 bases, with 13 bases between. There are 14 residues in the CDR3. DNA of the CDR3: TGTGCCAGCAGTGAGGGGGCCTCACAGTATGGCTACACCTTC. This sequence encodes CASSEGASQYGYTF.

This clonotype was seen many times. CDR3 nucleotides: TGTGCCAGCGGATCAGTGGTGGACAGCTACGAGCAGTACGTC. Translated: CASGSVVDSYEQYV. This chain links TRBV28 with TRBJ2-7; D might be TRBD1 (6 bases). V was pared by 8 bases and J by 3 bases, with 17 bases between. The CDR3 is made up of 14 amino acids. Germline V gives CDR1 MDHEN, CDR2 SYDVKM.

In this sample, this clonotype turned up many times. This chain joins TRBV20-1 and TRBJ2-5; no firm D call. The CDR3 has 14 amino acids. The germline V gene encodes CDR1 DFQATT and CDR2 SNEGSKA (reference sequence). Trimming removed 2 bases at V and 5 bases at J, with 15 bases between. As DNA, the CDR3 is TGCAGTGCTAGACCTCGGACCGGGTGGGAGACCCAGTACTTC. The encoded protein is CSARPRTGWETQYF.

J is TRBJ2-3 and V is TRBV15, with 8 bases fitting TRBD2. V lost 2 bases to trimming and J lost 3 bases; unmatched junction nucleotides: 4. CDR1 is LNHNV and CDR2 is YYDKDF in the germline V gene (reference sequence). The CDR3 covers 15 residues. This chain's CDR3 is CATSRQGLVTDTQYF. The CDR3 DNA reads TGTGCCACCAGCAGACAGGGACTAGTGACAGATACGCAGTATTTT. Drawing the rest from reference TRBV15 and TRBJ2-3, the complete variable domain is DAMVIQNPRYQVTQFGKPVTLSCSQTLNHNVMYWYQQKSSQAPKLLFHYYDKDFNNEADTPDNFQSRRPNTSFCFLDIRSPGLGDTAMYLCATSRQGLVTDTQYFGPGTRLTVL.

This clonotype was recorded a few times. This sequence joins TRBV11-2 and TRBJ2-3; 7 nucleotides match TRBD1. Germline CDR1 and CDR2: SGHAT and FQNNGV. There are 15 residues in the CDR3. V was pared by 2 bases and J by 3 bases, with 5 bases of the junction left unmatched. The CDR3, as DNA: TGTGCCAGCAGCTTAAGGGGGCCTGGGACAGATACGCAGTATTTT. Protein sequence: CASSLRGPGTDTQYF. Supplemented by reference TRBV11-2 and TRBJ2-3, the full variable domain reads EAGVAQSPRYKIIEKRQSVAFWCNPISGHATLYWYQQILGQGPKLLIQFQNNGVVDDSQLPKDRFSAERLKGVDSTLKIQPAKLEDSAVYLCASSLRGPGTDTQYFGPGTRLTVL.

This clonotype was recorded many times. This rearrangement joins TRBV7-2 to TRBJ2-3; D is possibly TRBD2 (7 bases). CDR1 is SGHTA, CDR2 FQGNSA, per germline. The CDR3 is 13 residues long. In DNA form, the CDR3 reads TGTGCGGTGGCACGGGGGGCCGGAGATACGCAGTATTTT. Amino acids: CAVARGAGDTQYF. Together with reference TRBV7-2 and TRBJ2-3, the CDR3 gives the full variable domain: GAGVSQSPSNKVTEKGKDVELRCDPISGHTALYWYRQSLGQGLEFLIYFQGNSAPDKSGLPSDRFSAERTGGSVSTLTIQRTQQEDSAVYLCAVARGAGDTQYFGPGTRLTVL.

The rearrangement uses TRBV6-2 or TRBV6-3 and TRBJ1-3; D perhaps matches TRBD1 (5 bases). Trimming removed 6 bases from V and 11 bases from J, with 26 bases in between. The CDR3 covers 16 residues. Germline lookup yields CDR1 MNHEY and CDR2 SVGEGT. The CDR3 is CASSSYVSGASNAIYF. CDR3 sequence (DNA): TGTGCCAGCAGCTCATACGTGAGTGGGGCGAGCAACGCCATATATTTT.